This record covers a single T cell receptor (beta chain). This sample was included in a study of blood T cell repertoires in COVID-19. The CDR3 runs to 14 residues. The germline V gene encodes CDR1 WSHSY and CDR2 SAAADI. The ends lost 3 bases at V and 1 base at J; junction bases unmatched: 1. TCRdb keeps only in-frame clones here, not all; method: immunoSEQ multiplex PCR. The sample holds fewer than 200,000 clones, around 76% seen once. Specimen: peripheral blood. The chain employs TRBV10-2 and TRBJ2-3; 7 bases fit TRBD2. The TCR was taken from a woman between 65 and 79 years old with acute or convalescent COVID-19. CDR3 nucleotides: TGCGCCAGCAGTGACCTAGCGGGCACAGATACGCAGTATTTT. Amino acids: CASSDLAGTDTQYF.